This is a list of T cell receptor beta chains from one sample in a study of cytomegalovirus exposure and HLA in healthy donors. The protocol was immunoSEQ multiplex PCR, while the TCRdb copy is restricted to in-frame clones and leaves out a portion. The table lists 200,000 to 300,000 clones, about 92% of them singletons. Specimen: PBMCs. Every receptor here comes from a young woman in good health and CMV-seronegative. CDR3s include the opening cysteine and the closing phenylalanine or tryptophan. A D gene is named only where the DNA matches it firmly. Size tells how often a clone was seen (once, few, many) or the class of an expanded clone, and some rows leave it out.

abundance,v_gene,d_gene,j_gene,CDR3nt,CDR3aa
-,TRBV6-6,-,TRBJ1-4,TGTGCCAGCAGACCAAGCCGGGGGACTAATGAAAAACTGTTTTTT,CASRPSRGTNEKLFF
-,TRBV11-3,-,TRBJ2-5,TGTGCCAGCAGCCTGGACTGGGGGACCCAGTACTTC,CASSLDWGTQYF
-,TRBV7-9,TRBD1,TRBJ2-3,TGTGCCAGCAGTCTTCGGGCTGGACAGGGGGCAGATACGCAGTATTTT,CASSLRAGQGADTQYF
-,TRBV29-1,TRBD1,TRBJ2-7,TGCTCCGGGACAGGGGAAAACGAGCAGTACTTC,CSGTGENEQYF
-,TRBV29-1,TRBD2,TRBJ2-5,TGCAGCGGATACCGTGGACTAGCGGGAGGGCCGAGGCAAGAGACCCAGTACTTC,CSGYRGLAGGPRQETQYF
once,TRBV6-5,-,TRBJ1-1,TGTGCCAGCAGAGTGAGGGGGAAGTACACTGAAGCTTTCTTT,CASRVRGKYTEAFF
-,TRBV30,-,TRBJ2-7,TGTGCCTGCCAGACAGGCAATCTTATTTCGGGCGAGCAGTACTTC,CACQTGNLISGEQYF
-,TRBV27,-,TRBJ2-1,TGTGCCAGCAGCCGGGACTCCGTCTCCTACAATGAGCAGTTCTTC,CASSRDSVSYNEQFF
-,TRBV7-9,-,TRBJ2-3,TGTGCCAGCAGCCCCCAATCAGTGGATACGCAGTATTTT,CASSPQSVDTQYF
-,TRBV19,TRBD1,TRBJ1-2,TGTGCCAGTAATCTACAGGGGGCTACCGGGGGCTATGGCTACACCTTC,CASNLQGATGGYGYTF
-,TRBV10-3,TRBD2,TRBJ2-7,TGTGCCATCAGTGAGTCGGGACTAGCGGGAGTGGGGCAGTACTTC,CAISESGLAGVGQYF
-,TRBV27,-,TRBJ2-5,TGTGCCAGCAGTTTATTTGGTGGGAGAAACCAAGAGACCCAGTACTTC,CASSLFGGRNQETQYF
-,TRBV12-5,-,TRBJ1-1,TGTGCTAGTGGTTTGTTGGATGAAGCTTTCTTT,CASGLLDEAFF
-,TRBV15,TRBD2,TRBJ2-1,TGTGCCACCAGTGCGGGAGGGCCCCCTAATGAGCAGTTCTTC,CATSAGGPPNEQFF
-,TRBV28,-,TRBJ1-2,TGTGCCACCGGACAGCCGCGCTACACCTTC,CATGQPRYTF
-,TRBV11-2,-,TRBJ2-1,TGTGCCAGCAGCTTTTTTAGCGGAGGCAATGAGCAGTTCTTC,CASSFFSGGNEQFF
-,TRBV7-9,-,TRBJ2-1,TGTGCCAGCAGTGCCGCCCCCCCGCAGTTCTTC,CASSAAPPQFF
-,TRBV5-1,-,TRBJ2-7,TGCGCCAGCTGCCGGACGGGGGCGGGCGACGAGCAGTACTTC,CASCRTGAGDEQYF
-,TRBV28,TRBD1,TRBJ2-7,TGTGCCAGCAGTTTAGGGCAGGGGGTTAACTTC,CASSLGQGVNF
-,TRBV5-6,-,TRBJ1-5,TGTGCCAGCAGCTTGGGACAGGCCTTGGGTCAGCCCCAGCATTTT,CASSLGQALGQPQHF
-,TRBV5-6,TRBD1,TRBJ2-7,TGTGCCAGCAGCGACGGACAGGGCTACGAGCAGTACTTC,CASSDGQGYEQYF
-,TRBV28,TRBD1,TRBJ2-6,TGTGCCAGCAGTCCTTGGACAGGGGGCTCCTCTGGGGCCAACGTCCTGACTTTC,CASSPWTGGSSGANVLTF